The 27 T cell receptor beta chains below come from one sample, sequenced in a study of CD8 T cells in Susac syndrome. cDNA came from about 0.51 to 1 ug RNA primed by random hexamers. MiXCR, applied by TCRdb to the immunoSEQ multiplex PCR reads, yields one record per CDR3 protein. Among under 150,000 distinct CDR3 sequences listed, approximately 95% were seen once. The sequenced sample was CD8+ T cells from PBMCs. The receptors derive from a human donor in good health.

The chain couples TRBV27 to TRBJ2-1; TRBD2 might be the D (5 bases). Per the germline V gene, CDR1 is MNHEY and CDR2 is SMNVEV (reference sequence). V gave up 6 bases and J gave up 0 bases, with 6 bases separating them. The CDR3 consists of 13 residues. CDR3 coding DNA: TGTGCCAGCAGGCGGGTCTCCTACAATGAGCAGTTCTTC. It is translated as CASRRVSYNEQFF.

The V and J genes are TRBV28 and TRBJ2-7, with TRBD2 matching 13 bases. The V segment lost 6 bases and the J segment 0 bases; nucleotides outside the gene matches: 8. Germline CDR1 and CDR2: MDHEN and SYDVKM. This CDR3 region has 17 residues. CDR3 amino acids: CASSPGLAGLNSYEQYF. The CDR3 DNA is TGTGCCAGCAGCCCGGGACTAGCGGGACTGAACTCCTACGAGCAGTACTTC.

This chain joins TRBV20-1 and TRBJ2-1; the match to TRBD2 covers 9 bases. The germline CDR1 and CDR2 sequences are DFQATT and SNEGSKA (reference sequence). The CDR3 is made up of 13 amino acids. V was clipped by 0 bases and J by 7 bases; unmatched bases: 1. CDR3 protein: CSARELAGNEQFF. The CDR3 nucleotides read TGCAGTGCTAGAGAACTAGCGGGTAATGAGCAGTTCTTC.

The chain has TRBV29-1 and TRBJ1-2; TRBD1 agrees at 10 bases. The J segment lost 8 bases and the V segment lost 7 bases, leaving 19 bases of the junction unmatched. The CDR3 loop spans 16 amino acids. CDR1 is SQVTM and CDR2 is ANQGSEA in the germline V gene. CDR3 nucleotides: TGCAGCGCGTACGACCTGGGACAGGGGATTGGGGGCGGCTACACCTTC. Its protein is CSAYDLGQGIGGGYTF.

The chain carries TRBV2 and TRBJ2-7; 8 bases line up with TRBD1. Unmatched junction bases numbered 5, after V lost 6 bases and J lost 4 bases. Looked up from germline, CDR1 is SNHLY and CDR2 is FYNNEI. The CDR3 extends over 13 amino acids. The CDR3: CASRGQEFYEQYF. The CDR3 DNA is TGTGCCAGCAGGGGACAGGAATTTTACGAGCAGTACTTC.

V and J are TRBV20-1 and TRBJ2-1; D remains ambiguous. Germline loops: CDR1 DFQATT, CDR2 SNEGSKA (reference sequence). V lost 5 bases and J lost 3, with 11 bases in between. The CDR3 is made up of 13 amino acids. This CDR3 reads CSASTVFYNEQFF. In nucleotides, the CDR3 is TGCAGTGCTTCTACTGTCTTCTACAATGAGCAGTTCTTC.

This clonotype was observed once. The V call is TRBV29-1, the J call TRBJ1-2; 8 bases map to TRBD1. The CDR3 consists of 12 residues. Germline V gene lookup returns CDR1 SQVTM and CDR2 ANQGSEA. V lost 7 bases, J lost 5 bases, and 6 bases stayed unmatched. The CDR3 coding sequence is TGCAGCGCCAACACAGGGGGGTATGGCTACACCTTC. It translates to CSANTGGYGYTF.

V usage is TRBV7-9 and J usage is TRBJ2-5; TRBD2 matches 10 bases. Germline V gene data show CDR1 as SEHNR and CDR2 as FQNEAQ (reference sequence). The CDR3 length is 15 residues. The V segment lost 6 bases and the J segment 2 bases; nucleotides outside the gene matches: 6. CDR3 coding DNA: TGTGCCAGCAGTCTCGGACTAGCGGAGCAAGAGACCCAGTACTTC. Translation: CASSLGLAEQETQYF.

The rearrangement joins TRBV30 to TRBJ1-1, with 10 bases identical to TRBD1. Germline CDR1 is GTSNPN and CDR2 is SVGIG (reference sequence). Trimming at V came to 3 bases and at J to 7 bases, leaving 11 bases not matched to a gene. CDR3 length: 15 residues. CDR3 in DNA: TGTGCCTGGAGGTACCTAGACAGGGGGCTTGGTGAAGCTTTCTTT. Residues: CAWRYLDRGLGEAFF.

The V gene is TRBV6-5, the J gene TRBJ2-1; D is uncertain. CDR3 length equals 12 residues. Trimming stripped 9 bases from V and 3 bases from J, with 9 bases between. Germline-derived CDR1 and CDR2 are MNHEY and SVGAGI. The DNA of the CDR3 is TGTGCCAGTACAACTAACTACAATGAGCAGTTCTTC. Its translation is CASTTNYNEQFF.

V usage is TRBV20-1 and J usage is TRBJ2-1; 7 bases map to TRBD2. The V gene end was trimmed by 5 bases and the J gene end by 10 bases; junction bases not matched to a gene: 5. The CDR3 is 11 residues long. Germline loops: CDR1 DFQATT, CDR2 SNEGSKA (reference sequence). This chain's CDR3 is CSAQRENEQFF. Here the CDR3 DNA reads TGCAGTGCTCAGCGGGAAAACGAGCAGTTCTTC.

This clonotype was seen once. CDR3 loop: CASSLGGGGETQYF. For the CDR3, the DNA is TGTGCCAGCAGCTTAGGCGGGGGCGGAGAGACCCAGTACTTC. This chain uses TRBV11-2 with TRBJ2-5, with D perhaps matching TRBD2 (7 bases). With 1 base removed from V and 4 bases from J, the gap between germline ends came to 10 bases. The germline gives CDR1 SGHAT, CDR2 FQNNGV. The CDR3 sequence is 14 residues long.

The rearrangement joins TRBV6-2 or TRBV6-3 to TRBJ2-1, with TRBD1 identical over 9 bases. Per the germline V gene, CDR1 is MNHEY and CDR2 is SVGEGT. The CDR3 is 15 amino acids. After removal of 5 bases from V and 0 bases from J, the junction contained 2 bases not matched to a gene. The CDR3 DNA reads TGTGCCAGCAGTAGGGACAGGGACTCCTACAATGAGCAGTTCTTC. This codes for CASSRDRDSYNEQFF.

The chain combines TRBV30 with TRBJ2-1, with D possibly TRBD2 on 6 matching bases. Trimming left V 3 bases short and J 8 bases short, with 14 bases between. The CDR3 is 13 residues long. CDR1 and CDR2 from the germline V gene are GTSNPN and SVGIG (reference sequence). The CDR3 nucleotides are TGTGCCTGGAGCGTTTCCGGCGGGGATGAGCAGTTCTTC. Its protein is CAWSVSGGDEQFF.

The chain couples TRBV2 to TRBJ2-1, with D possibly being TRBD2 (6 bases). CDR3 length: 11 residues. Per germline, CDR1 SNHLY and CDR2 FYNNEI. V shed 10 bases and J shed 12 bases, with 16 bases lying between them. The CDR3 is CAIHTGERQFF. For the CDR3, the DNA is TGTGCCATACACACGGGGGAACGGCAGTTCTTC.

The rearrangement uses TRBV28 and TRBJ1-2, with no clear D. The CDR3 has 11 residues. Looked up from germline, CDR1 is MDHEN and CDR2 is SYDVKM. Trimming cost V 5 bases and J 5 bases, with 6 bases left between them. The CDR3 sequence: CASSPTYGYTF. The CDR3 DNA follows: TGTGCCAGCAGTCCGACATATGGCTACACCTTC.

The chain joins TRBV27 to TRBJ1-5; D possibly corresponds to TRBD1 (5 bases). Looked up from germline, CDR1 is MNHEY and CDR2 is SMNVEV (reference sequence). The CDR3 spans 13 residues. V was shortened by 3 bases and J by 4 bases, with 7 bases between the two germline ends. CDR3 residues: CASSLTENQPQHF. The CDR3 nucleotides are TGTGCCAGCAGTTTGACAGAAAATCAGCCCCAGCATTTT.

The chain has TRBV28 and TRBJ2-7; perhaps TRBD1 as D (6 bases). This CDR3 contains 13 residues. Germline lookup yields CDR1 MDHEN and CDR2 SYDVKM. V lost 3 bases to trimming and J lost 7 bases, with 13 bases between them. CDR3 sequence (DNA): TGTGCCAGCAGTTTCAGGGGCCTTGGGGAGCAGTACTTC. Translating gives CASSFRGLGEQYF.

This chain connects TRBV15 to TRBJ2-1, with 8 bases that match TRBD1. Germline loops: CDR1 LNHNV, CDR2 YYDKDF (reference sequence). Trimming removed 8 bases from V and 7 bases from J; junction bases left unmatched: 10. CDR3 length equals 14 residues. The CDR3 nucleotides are TGTGCCACCGCTGCGTGGACAGGGAATAATGAGCAGTTCTTC. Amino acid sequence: CATAAWTGNNEQFF.

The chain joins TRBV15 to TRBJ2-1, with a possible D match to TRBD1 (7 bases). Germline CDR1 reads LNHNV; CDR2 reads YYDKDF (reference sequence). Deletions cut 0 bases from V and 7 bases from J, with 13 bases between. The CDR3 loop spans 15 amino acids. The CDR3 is CATSRDRGVGNEQFF. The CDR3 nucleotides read TGTGCCACCAGCAGAGACAGGGGGGTCGGGAATGAGCAGTTCTTC.

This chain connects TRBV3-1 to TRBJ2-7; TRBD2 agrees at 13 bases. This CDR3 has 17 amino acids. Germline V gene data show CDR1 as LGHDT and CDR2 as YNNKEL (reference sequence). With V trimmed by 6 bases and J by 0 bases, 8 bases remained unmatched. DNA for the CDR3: TGTGCCAGCAGAGGGGGACTAGCGGGATTCAACTCCTACGAGCAGTACTTC. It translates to CASRGGLAGFNSYEQYF.

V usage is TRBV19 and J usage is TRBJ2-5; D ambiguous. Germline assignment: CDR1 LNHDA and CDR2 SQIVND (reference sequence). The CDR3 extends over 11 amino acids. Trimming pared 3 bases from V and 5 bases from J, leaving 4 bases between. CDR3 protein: CASSIAETQYF. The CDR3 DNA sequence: TGTGCCAGTAGTATCGCCGAGACCCAGTACTTC.

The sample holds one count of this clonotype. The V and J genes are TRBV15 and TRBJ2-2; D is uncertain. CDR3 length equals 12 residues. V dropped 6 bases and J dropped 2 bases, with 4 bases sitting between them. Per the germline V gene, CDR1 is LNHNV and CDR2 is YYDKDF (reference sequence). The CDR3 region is CATSENTGELFF. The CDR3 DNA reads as TGTGCCACCAGTGAAAACACCGGGGAGCTGTTTTTT.

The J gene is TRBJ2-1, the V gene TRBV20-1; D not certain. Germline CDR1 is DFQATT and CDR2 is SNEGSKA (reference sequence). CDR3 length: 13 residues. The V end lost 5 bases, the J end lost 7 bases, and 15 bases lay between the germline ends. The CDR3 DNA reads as TGCAGTGCTCTTCCCAGTCGTACGAATGAGCAGTTCTTC. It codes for CSALPSRTNEQFF.

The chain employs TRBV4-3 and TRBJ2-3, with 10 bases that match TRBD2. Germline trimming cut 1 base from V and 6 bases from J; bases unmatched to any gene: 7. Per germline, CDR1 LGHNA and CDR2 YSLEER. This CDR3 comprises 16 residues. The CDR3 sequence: CASSQGGLAGADTQYF. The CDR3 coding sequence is TGCGCCAGCAGCCAAGGAGGTCTAGCGGGAGCCGATACGCAGTATTTT.

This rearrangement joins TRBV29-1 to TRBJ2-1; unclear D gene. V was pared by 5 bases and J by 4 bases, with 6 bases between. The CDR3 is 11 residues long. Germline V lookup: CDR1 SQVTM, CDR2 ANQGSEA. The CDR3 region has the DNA TGCAGCGTTTGGGAATACAATGAGCAGTTCTTC. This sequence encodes CSVWEYNEQFF.

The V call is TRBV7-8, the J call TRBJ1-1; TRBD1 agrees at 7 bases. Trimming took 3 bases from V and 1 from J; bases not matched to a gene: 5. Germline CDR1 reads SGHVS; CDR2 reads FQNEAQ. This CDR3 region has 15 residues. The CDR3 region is CASSLTGLRNTEAFF. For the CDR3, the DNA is TGTGCCAGCAGCTTGACAGGGCTCCGGAACACTGAAGCTTTCTTT.